This T cell receptor (beta chain) came from a study of T cell responses to AZD1222 COVID-19 vaccine. Overall study results and limits: Only 5 or 6 people who got AZD1222 tested seropositive at baseline.

Produced via immunoSEQ multiplex PCR; TCRdb's table is partial and in-frame only. The data show over 120,000 clones, just over 90% seen once. Worth noting for this clone: What it binds is unknown.

CDR3 length: 15 residues. Germline V lookup: CDR1 LGHDT, CDR2 YNNKEL (reference sequence). Between the trimmed V and J ends, which lost 1 base and 4 bases, there was a span of 11 bases. The J gene is TRBJ1-5, the V gene TRBV3-1 (or the pseudogene TRBV3-2), with no clear D. The material sequenced was peripheral blood, taken on day 0 of AZD1222 vaccination. This clonotype originated in an adult in good health. The CDR3 protein is CASSQAYSENQPQHF. The CDR3, as DNA: TGTGCCAGCAGCCAAGCATACTCCGAAAATCAGCCCCAGCATTTT.